The 8 T cell receptor beta chains presented below share a single source sample, sequenced in a study of regulatory T cells in long-lasting Graves disease. Time point meaning: newly diagnosed GD, antithyroid drugs for less than 3 months. Generation of the TCR library employed RNA extracted from PBMCs. According to the study, TCR beta libraries were built with iRepertoire HTBI primers and CDR3-region Arm-PCR. Each CDR3 protein is one row after TCRdb ran MiXCR on the multiplex PCR reads. Of approximately 440,000 distinct CDR3 sequences in the sample, 15% to 20% are singletons; the top ten hold 12%. Another study also made use of these data, one on T cells in Graves' hyperthyroidism and ophthalmopathy.

Here the sequenced sample was peripheral blood mononuclear cells (PBMCs), taken at new diagnosis, from a patient treated with antithyroid drugs. Receptors originate from a man aged 40-55 years with Graves disease.

This clonotype came up many times. CDR3 amino acids: CASSLALTDTQYF. CDR3 bases: TGTGCCAGCTCACTTGCACTCACAGATACGCAGTATTTT. This chain joins TRBV18 and TRBJ2-3; D is undetermined. The V end was cut by 4 bases, the J end by 2 bases, with 7 bases between. The CDR3 loop spans 13 amino acids. Germline values: CDR1 KGHSH, CDR2 LQKENI.

This clonotype has only a few counts. This sequence joins TRBV29-1 and TRBJ2-6; D might be TRBD1 (6 bases). V shed 7 bases and J shed 4 bases, with 26 bases lying between them. Germline lookup yields CDR1 SQVTM and CDR2 ANQGSEA. The CDR3 runs 18 residues. Here the CDR3 reads CSATNRSPGARGANVLTF. CDR3 bases: TGCAGCGCGACTAACAGGTCCCCAGGGGCTAGGGGGGCCAACGTCCTGACTTTC.

This clonotype was counted many times. V gene TRBV28 combines with J gene TRBJ1-6, with 9 bases identical to TRBD1. The CDR3 has 15 amino acids. Trimming at V came to 4 bases and at J to 14 bases, leaving 12 bases not matched to a gene. Germline-derived CDR1 and CDR2 are MDHEN and SYDVKM. DNA for the CDR3: TGTGCCAGCAGTTCCCCTGGGACAGGGACGACGACCCTCCACTTT. Translation gives CASSSPGTGTTTLHF.

This clonotype was seen repeatedly, ten times or more. This chain links TRBV30 with TRBJ2-1; D is tentatively TRBD1 or TRBD2 (5 bases each). The CDR3 length is 14 residues. Per the germline V gene, CDR1 is GTSNPN and CDR2 is SVGIG (reference sequence). V lost 5 bases and J 5 bases, leaving 16 bases between the germline ends. The CDR3 sequence: CAWSGTYTHNEQFF. DNA of the CDR3: TGTGCCTGGTCCGGGACCTATACCCACAATGAGCAGTTCTTC.

The chain couples TRBV6-1 to TRBJ2-4; D unclear. CDR1 is MNHNS, CDR2 SASEGT, per germline. The V gene lost 6 bases and the J gene lost 7 bases, with 10 bases spanning the gap. The CDR3 totals 12 residues. The CDR3 DNA sequence: TGTGCCAGCAGCAACACAGTGAACATTCAGTACTTC. It yields the protein CASSNTVNIQYF.

To note about this clonotype: The CDR3 ends on some other residue instead of the conserved phenylalanine or tryptophan, so this is likely a read error. The V call is TRBV11-2, the J call TRBJ2-1, with a weak D call TRBD1 (6 bases). Germline values: CDR1 SGHAT, CDR2 FQNNGV. Trimming removed 1 base at V and 10 bases at J, with 8 bases between. The CDR3 totals 12 residues. CDR3 region: CASSLGGLEQFI. CDR3 sequence (DNA): TGTGCCAGCAGCTTAGGGGGGCTGGAGCAGTTCATC.

The chain has TRBV19 and TRBJ2-1; the D is unclear. The germline V and J ends were trimmed by 5 bases and 7 bases, with 18 bases remaining between them. The CDR3 is 15 amino acids. CDR1 is LNHDA, CDR2 SQIVND, per germline (reference sequence). CDR3 DNA sequence: TGTGCCAGTAGTGCACCGGGCCTGAGGTTAAATGAGCAGTTCTTC. Translated: CASSAPGLRLNEQFF.

This clonotype was observed a few times. The CDR3 bases are TGCAGCGTTAGCGGGAGGGATTCCTACGAGCAGTACTTC. This translates into CSVSGRDSYEQYF. The chain employs TRBV29-1 and TRBJ2-7, with TRBD2 matching 10 bases. V lost 5 bases, J lost 1 base, and 2 bases stayed unmatched. Germline lookup yields CDR1 SQVTM and CDR2 ANQGSEA. The CDR3 contains 13 residues.